The T cell receptor (beta chain) under discussion was sequenced for a study of T cell responses to AZD1222 COVID-19 vaccine. TCRdb's table, derived via immunoSEQ multiplex PCR, lists solely in-frame clones and lacks some. The profile shows 180,000 or so clones, 94% of them singletons. The CDR3 has 16 residues. Germline loops: CDR1 SGHDT, CDR2 YYEEEE. The V gene lost 4 bases and the J gene lost 0 bases, with 17 bases spanning the gap. The sample here was peripheral blood, taken on day 0 of AZD1222 vaccination. The source is an adult in good health. This chain uses TRBV5-6 with TRBJ2-7; D possibly corresponds to TRBD1 (5 bases). CDR3 amino acids: CASSRRLTALSYEQYF. CDR3 bases: TGTGCCAGCAGCCGCCGGCTGACAGCCCTCTCCTACGAGCAGTACTTC.